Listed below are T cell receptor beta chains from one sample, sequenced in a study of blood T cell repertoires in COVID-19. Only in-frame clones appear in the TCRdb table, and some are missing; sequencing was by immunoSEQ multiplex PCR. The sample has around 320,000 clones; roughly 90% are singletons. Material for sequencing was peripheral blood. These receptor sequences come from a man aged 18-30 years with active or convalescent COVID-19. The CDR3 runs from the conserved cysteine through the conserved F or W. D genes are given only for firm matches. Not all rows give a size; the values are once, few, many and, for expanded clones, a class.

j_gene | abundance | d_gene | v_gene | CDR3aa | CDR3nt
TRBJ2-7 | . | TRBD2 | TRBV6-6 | CASSPGLAGGRSSYEQYF | TGTGCCAGCAGTCCGGGACTAGCGGGAGGAAGGAGCTCCTACGAGCAGTACTTC
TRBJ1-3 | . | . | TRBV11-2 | CASSSGTPISGNTIYF | TGTGCCAGCAGTTCCGGGACACCGATCTCTGGAAACACCATATATTTT
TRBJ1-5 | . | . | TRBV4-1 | CASSQSGHLTQPQHF | TGCGCCAGCAGCCAATCGGGACACTTGACTCAGCCCCAGCATTTT
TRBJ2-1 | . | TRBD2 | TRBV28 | CASSLEAGLAVVEQFF | TGTGCCAGCAGTTTGGAGGCGGGACTAGCGGTGGTTGAGCAGTTCTTC
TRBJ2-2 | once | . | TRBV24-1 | CATRARATGELFF | TGTGCCACCCGGGCGCGGGCCACCGGGGAGCTGTTTTTT
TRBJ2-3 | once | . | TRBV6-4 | CASSDLSGADTQYF | TGTGCCAGCAGTGACTTATCAGGGGCAGATACGCAGTATTTT
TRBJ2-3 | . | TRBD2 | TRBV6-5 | CASIAGGPSTDTQYF | TGTGCCAGCATAGCGGGAGGGCCGAGCACAGATACGCAGTATTTT
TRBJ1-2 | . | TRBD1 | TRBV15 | CATSRGQGSNYGYTF | TGTGCCACCAGCAGAGGACAGGGGTCTAACTATGGCTACACCTTC
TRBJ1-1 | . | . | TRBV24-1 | CATQGEANTEAFF | TGTGCCACCCAAGGGGAGGCGAACACTGAAGCTTTCTTT
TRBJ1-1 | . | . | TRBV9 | CASSVDPTVNRTEAFF | TGTGCCAGCAGCGTAGATCCGACAGTTAATCGGACTGAAGCTTTCTTT
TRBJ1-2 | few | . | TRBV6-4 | CASSDWGGRWGYTF | TGTGCCAGCAGTGACTGGGGGGGCCGCTGGGGCTACACCTTC
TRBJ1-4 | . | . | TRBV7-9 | CASSLALEKLFF | TGTGCCAGCAGCTTAGCTTTAGAAAAACTGTTTTTT
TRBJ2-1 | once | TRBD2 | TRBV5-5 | CASSQSGRFTYNEQFF | TGTGCCAGCAGCCAGAGCGGGAGGTTTACCTACAATGAGCAGTTCTTC
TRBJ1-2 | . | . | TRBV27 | CASSGLGGLDGYTF | TGTGCCAGCAGTGGCCTGGGGGGTCTCGATGGCTACACCTTC
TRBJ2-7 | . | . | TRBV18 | CASSPQQGSYEQYF | TGTGCCAGCTCACCACAGCAGGGCTCCTACGAGCAGTACTTC
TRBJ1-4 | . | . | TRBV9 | CASSATATNEKLFF | TGTGCCAGCAGCGCGACAGCAACTAATGAAAAACTGTTTTTT
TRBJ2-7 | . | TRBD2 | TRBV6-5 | CASSYGLAGGYEQYF | TGTGCCAGCAGTTACGGACTAGCGGGGGGATACGAGCAGTACTTC
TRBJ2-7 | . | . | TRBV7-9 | CASSLTGRYEQYF | TGTGCCAGCAGCTTGACAGGGAGGTACGAGCAGTACTTC
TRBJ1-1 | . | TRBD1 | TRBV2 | CASRVGQGGEAFF | TGTGCCAGCAGAGTGGGACAGGGGGGTGAAGCTTTCTTT
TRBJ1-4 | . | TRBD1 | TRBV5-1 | CASSRRTGGNEKLFF | TGCGCCAGCAGCAGGCGGACAGGGGGGAATGAAAAACTGTTTTTT